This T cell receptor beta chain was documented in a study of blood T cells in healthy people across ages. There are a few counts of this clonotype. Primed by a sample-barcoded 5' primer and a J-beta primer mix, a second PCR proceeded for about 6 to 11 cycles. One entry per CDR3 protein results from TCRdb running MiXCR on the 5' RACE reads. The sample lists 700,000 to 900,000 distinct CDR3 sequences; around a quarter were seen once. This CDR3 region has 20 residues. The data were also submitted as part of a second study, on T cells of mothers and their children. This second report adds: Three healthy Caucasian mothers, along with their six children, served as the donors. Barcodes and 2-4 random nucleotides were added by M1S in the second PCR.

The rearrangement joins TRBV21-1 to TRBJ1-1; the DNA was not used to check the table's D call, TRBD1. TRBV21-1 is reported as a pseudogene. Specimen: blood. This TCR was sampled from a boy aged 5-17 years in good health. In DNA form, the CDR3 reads TGTGCCAGCAGTCTCAGGGGGGTAGCAATCGTGAAATACATGAACACTGAAGCTTTCTTT. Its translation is CASSLRGVAIVKYMNTEAFF.